The TCR beta chain described here comes from a study of OX40 agonist ivuxolimab in advanced cancers. General study points: Both blood CD4+ and CD8+ T cells showed clonal growth by week 6 at 0.1 to 3.0 mg/kg.

There are 15 residues in the CDR3. V was clipped by 3 bases and J by 6 bases, with 16 bases between them. CDR1 is SEHNR, CDR2 FQNEAQ, per germline (reference sequence). A single count supports this clone. Its target is not known. TCRdb's table, derived via immunoSEQ multiplex PCR, lists solely in-frame clones and lacks some. In the table there are about 52,000 clones, roughly 91% of which are singletons. If patients had autoimmune disease history or systemic immunosuppression, they were excluded. The chain employs TRBV7-9 and TRBJ2-3, with a possible D match to TRBD2 (5 bases). The specimen comprised CD4+ or CD8+ T cells sorted from blood, sampled in a trial of the OX40 agonist ivuxolimab. The sequence came from an adult with an advanced solid tumor such as melanoma, head and neck, liver or kidney cancer. CDR3 coding DNA: TGTGCCAGCAGCTTCGTCGAGACGGACTTCGATACGCAGTATTTT. The encoded protein is CASSFVETDFDTQYF. The entire variable domain, with the rest obtained from reference TRBV7-9 and TRBJ2-3, is as follows: DTGVSQNPRHKITKRGQNVTFRCDPISEHNRLYWYRQTLGQGPEFLTYFQNEAQLEKSRLLSDRFSAERPKGSFSTLEIQRTEQGDSAMYLCASSFVETDFDTQYFGPGTRLTVL.